The 27 T cell receptor beta chains below were found in one sample sequenced in a study of shared clonotypes between healthy human individuals. The table came from immunoSEQ multiplex PCR; TCRdb's copy has only in-frame clones and leaves some out. The sample shows about 2.4 million clones, 80% to 95% of them seen only once. Sequencing input: naive CD4+ T cells from PBMCs. Documented subset: CD45RA+ positively selected. All receptors come from a man between 18 and 35 years old in good health. Some clones in this sample may be carry-over from other donors' samples.

The CDR3 here is CASSPPIAGWDEQFF. CDR3 sequence (DNA): TGTGCCAGCAGCCCCCCGATAGCGGGATGGGATGAGCAGTTCTTC. The gene calls are TRBV28 and TRBJ2-1; 8 bases line up with TRBD2. Germline trimming cut 6 bases from V and 8 bases from J; bases unmatched to any gene: 12. The germline gives CDR1 MDHEN, CDR2 SYDVKM. The CDR3 is 15 residues long.

The chain carries TRBV6-5 and TRBJ1-2, with unresolved D. Germline V lookup: CDR1 MNHEY, CDR2 SVGAGI. The CDR3 has 15 amino acids. The germline V and J ends were trimmed by 0 bases and 4 bases, with 12 bases remaining between them. CDR3 nucleotide sequence: TGTGCCAGCAGTTACTCGGCAGCTACCTCCTATGGCTACACCTTC. This encodes CASSYSAATSYGYTF.

The chain joins TRBV2 to TRBJ1-2, with D possibly matching TRBD1 (6 bases). V was clipped by 6 bases and J by 4 bases, with 15 bases between them. From germline, CDR1 is SNHLY and CDR2 FYNNEI. The CDR3 spans 14 residues. CDR3: CASRTNREFYGYTF. The DNA of the CDR3 is TGTGCCAGCAGGACGAACAGGGAGTTCTATGGCTACACCTTC.

The rearrangement joins TRBV11-1 to TRBJ2-1; 12 bases align to TRBD1. Trimming cost V 4 bases and J 9 bases; bases outside gene matches: 4. The germline V gene has CDR1 SGHAT and CDR2 FQDESV (reference sequence). This CDR3 comprises 14 residues. The CDR3 loop is CASSYGTGGAEQFF. In nucleotides, the CDR3 is TGTGCCAGCAGCTACGGGACAGGGGGCGCTGAGCAGTTCTTC.

The chain joins TRBV29-1 to TRBJ1-2; D is ambiguous. The V and J ends lost 3 bases and 6 bases respectively, with 5 bases between them. The CDR3 extends over 10 amino acids. CDR1 and CDR2 from the germline V gene are SQVTM and ANQGSEA. The CDR3 spells CSVEPNGYTF. Written as DNA, the CDR3 is TGCAGCGTTGAGCCCAATGGCTACACCTTC.

V is TRBV27 and J is TRBJ2-7; a weak D match, TRBD1 (7 bases). Germline V gene sequence: CDR1 MNHEY, CDR2 SMNVEV (reference sequence). There are 14 residues in the CDR3. Trimming cost V 2 bases and J 3 bases, with 11 bases left between them. CDR3 DNA: TGTGCCAGCAGTTTAATCCAGGGGGGCTACGAGCAGTACTTC. It specifies CASSLIQGGYEQYF.

The chain carries TRBV28 and TRBJ2-1; D is unclear. Germline V CDR1 and CDR2: MDHEN, SYDVKM. The CDR3 has 11 residues. The germline V and J ends were trimmed by 2 bases and 9 bases, with 5 bases remaining between them. CDR3 protein: CASSLELEQFF. In DNA form, the CDR3 reads TGTGCCAGCAGTTTAGAGCTTGAGCAGTTCTTC.

Turning to this clone: Other DNA sequences within the sample encode an identical CDR3. The gene calls are TRBV6-1 and TRBJ1-5, with D possibly being TRBD1 (6 bases). The germline V gene has CDR1 MNHNS and CDR2 SASEGT. Trimming took 4 bases from V and 9 from J, leaving 13 bases between them. The CDR3 has 13 residues. CDR3 region: CASSGFGGGPQHF. CDR3 DNA sequence: TGTGCCAGCAGTGGTTTCGGGGGCGGGCCCCAGCATTTT.

The chain links TRBV18 to TRBJ1-4; D is uncertain. Trimming cost V 5 bases and J 8 bases, with 9 bases left between them. Germline V lookup: CDR1 KGHSH, CDR2 LQKENI. This CDR3 is built from 12 residues. Written as DNA, the CDR3 is TGTGCCAGCTCATCCCAAGACGAAAAACTGTTTTTT. It translates to CASSSQDEKLFF. The variable domain in full, completed from reference TRBV18 and TRBJ1-4, reads NAGVMQNPRHLVRRRGQEARLRCSPMKGHSHVYWYRQLPEEGLKFMVYLQKENIIDESGMPKERFSAEFPKEGPSILRIQQVVRGDSAAYFCASSSQDEKLFFGSGTQLSVL.

The chain has TRBV5-1 and TRBJ2-2; no clear D gene. CDR3 length: 17 residues. Germline-derived CDR1 and CDR2 are SGHRS and YFSETQ. V shed 4 bases and J shed 5 bases, with 21 bases lying between them. The CDR3 DNA reads as TGCGCCAGCAGCAGCCCCGGAATTGCGGAGACTACCGGGGAGCTGTTTTTT. Translation gives CASSSPGIAETTGELFF. The full variable domain, its missing parts supplied by reference TRBV5-1 and TRBJ2-2, is KAGVTQTPRYLIKTRGQQVTLSCSPISGHRSVSWYQQTPGQGLQFLFEYFSETQRNKGNFPGRFSGRQFSNSRSEMNVSTLELGDSALYLCASSSPGIAETTGELFFGEGSRLTVL.

The gene calls are TRBV9 and TRBJ2-1, with 11 bases that match TRBD2. This CDR3 contains 15 residues. Trimming removed 2 bases from V and 6 bases from J; junction bases left unmatched: 4. Looked up from germline, CDR1 is SGDLS and CDR2 is YYNGEE. CDR3 residues: CASSVRTSGFNEQFF. DNA for the CDR3: TGTGCCAGCAGCGTTCGGACTAGCGGGTTCAATGAGCAGTTCTTC. Supplemented by reference TRBV9 and TRBJ2-1, the full variable domain reads DSGVTQTPKHLITATGQRVTLRCSPRSGDLSVYWYQQSLDQGLQFLIQYYNGEERAKGNILERFSAQQFPDLHSELNLSSLELGDSALYFCASSVRTSGFNEQFFGPGTRLTVL.

This clone was seen a handful of times. The rearrangement uses TRBV28 and TRBJ1-2; D is unclear. Trimming pared 3 bases from V and 0 bases from J, leaving 11 bases between. Germline CDR1 reads MDHEN; CDR2 reads SYDVKM. The CDR3 spans 15 residues. CDR3: CASSLVGGPNYGYTF. The CDR3, as DNA: TGTGCCAGCAGTTTGGTTGGCGGTCCTAACTATGGCTACACCTTC.

The chain carries TRBV6-1 and TRBJ2-7; the D is unclear. The CDR3 runs to 14 residues. The germline V gene encodes CDR1 MNHNS and CDR2 SASEGT. Between the trimmed V and J ends, which lost 4 bases and 3 bases, there was a span of 13 bases. CDR3 DNA: TGTGCCAGCAGTGGTGGGTACCTTAGCTACGAGCAGTACTTC. This codes for CASSGGYLSYEQYF.

The chain employs TRBV11-2 and TRBJ2-7; 8 bases line up with TRBD1. This CDR3 has 16 amino acids. The germline gives CDR1 SGHAT, CDR2 FQNNGV. Germline trimming cut 4 bases from V and 3 bases from J; bases unmatched to any gene: 11. The CDR3 is CASSSTDSGGVYEQYF. Written as DNA, the CDR3 is TGTGCCAGCAGCTCGACCGATTCAGGGGGCGTCTACGAGCAGTACTTC.

This chain connects TRBV27 to TRBJ1-4; D remains ambiguous. The germline gives CDR1 MNHEY, CDR2 SMNVEV (reference sequence). This CDR3 spans 15 amino acids. Trimming took 8 bases from V and 6 from J, leaving 19 bases between them. This chain's CDR3 is CASGRSRDSYEKLFF. CDR3 coding DNA: TGTGCCAGCGGGCGGAGTCGAGACTCCTATGAAAAACTGTTTTTT.

The rearrangement joins TRBV18 to TRBJ2-7; 7 nucleotides align to TRBD1. V lost 4 bases to trimming and J lost 1 base; unmatched junction nucleotides: 4. The germline CDR1 and CDR2 sequences are KGHSH and LQKENI. The CDR3 is 14 amino acids. Written as DNA, the CDR3 is TGTGCCAGCTCACAGGGGACAGCTTCCTACGAGCAGTACTTC. Encoded protein: CASSQGTASYEQYF.

This chain connects TRBV19 to TRBJ2-3; no reliable D call. Germline V gene data show CDR1 as LNHDA and CDR2 as SQIVND (reference sequence). Trimming took off 6 bases at V and 2 bases at J, with 9 bases between the two ends. The CDR3 loop spans 13 amino acids. CDR3 bases: TGTGCCAGTAGCCGACTTTCCACAGATACGCAGTATTTT. This codes for CASSRLSTDTQYF.

The CDR3 reads CASSLGQPAYEQYF. In nucleotides, the CDR3 is TGTGCCAGCAGCTTGGGGCAGCCAGCCTACGAGCAGTACTTC. The chain joins TRBV5-6 to TRBJ2-7; D remains unclear. The CDR3 totals 14 residues. V lost 0 bases to trimming and J lost 2 bases, with 9 bases between them. CDR1 and CDR2 (germline): SGHDT, YYEEEE.

The count of this clone is one. V usage is TRBV6-1 and J usage is TRBJ1-2; D not resolved. Trimming removed 2 bases from V and 14 bases from J, with 9 bases in between. This CDR3 has 10 amino acids. Per the germline V gene, CDR1 is MNHNS and CDR2 is SASEGT. The CDR3 DNA sequence: TGTGCCAGCAGTGAACCATTGGAGACCTTC. It encodes CASSEPLETF.

The chain combines TRBV7-3 with TRBJ2-3; perhaps TRBD2 as D (7 bases). The germline gives CDR1 SGHTA, CDR2 FQGTGA. The CDR3 is 15 residues long. Deletions cut 5 bases from V and 3 bases from J, with 15 bases between. This chain's CDR3 is CASSPGGRETDTQYF. The DNA of the CDR3 is TGTGCCAGCAGCCCCGGGGGGCGGGAGACAGATACGCAGTATTTT. Together with reference TRBV7-3 and TRBJ2-3, the CDR3 gives the full variable domain: GAGVSQTPSNKVTEKGKYVELRCDPISGHTALYWYRQSLGQGPEFLIYFQGTGAADDSGLPNDRFFAVRPEGSVSTLKIQRTERGDSAVYLCASSPGGRETDTQYFGPGTRLTVL.

The CDR3 loop is CASSRGGPYEQYF. The CDR3 bases are TGTGCCAGCAGCCGAGGGGGACCCTACGAGCAGTACTTC. The J gene is TRBJ2-7, the V gene TRBV7-9; perhaps TRBD1 as D (6 bases). V was clipped by 5 bases and J by 2 bases, with 10 bases between them. From germline, CDR1 is SEHNR and CDR2 FQNEAQ (reference sequence). The CDR3 covers 13 residues. Using reference TRBV7-9 and TRBJ2-7 for the parts outside the CDR3, the full variable domain is DTGVSQNPRHKITKRGQNVTFRCDPISEHNRLYWYRQTLGQGPEFLTYFQNEAQLEKSRLLSDRFSAERPKGSFSTLEIQRTEQGDSAMYLCASSRGGPYEQYFGPGTRLTVT.

The chain recombines TRBV28 with TRBJ2-3; D is unresolved. The CDR3 runs 12 residues. Germline V gene sequence: CDR1 MDHEN, CDR2 SYDVKM. V shed 6 bases and J shed 5 bases, with 9 bases lying between them. The CDR3 sequence: CASSISVDTQYF. In DNA form, the CDR3 reads TGTGCCAGCAGCATCTCGGTAGATACGCAGTATTTT.

This chain joins TRBV10-1 and TRBJ2-7, with D possibly TRBD2 on 6 matching bases. The CDR3 extends over 12 amino acids. Per the germline V gene, CDR1 is WNHNN and CDR2 is SYGVQD (reference sequence). Trimming stripped 2 bases from V and 5 bases from J, with 7 bases between. CDR3 nucleotide sequence: TGCGCCAGCAGTGAGCCGGGAGACGAGCAGTACTTC. It specifies CASSEPGDEQYF.

This sequence joins TRBV6-6 and TRBJ2-5, with D possibly called TRBD1 or TRBD2 (5 bases each). The end of the DNA aligns better with TRBJ2-7, so the J call may be wrong. The CDR3 extends over 12 amino acids. Germline V gives CDR1 MNHNY, CDR2 SVGAGI (reference sequence). The CDR3 DNA reads as TGTGCCAGCCGGGACCCGTCCTACGAGCAGTACTTC. Translated: CASRDPSYEQYF.

V gene TRBV6-5 combines with J gene TRBJ1-3; possibly TRBD1 for D (5 bases). The CDR3 totals 15 residues. Per the germline V gene, CDR1 is MNHEY and CDR2 is SVGAGI. The V end was cut by 6 bases, the J end by 0 bases, with 12 bases between. The DNA of the CDR3 is TGTGCCAGCAGGGCCGGGACGGTCTCTGGAAACACCATATATTTT. It translates to CASRAGTVSGNTIYF.

CDR3 DNA sequence: TGTGCCAGCAGTGTGTACAGCACAGATACGCAGTATTTT. Its translation is CASSVYSTDTQYF. V and J are TRBV25-1 and TRBJ2-3; no clear D gene. Germline CDR1 and CDR2: MGHDK and SYGVNS. With 4 bases removed from V and 0 bases from J, the gap between germline ends came to 5 bases. The CDR3 runs 13 residues.

This chain joins TRBV6-6 and TRBJ2-5; 7 bases line up with TRBD1. J was trimmed by 5 bases and V by 6 bases; bases with no gene match: 9. This CDR3 region has 14 residues. Germline CDR1 is MNHNY and CDR2 is SVGAGI (reference sequence). CDR3 residues: CASSTRTRGETQYF. In DNA, the CDR3 is TGTGCCAGCAGCACCAGGACCAGGGGGGAGACCCAGTACTTC.